What follows is one TCR beta chain and its context. Its antigen is as yet unknown. One end of the junction fails to match germline, which may point to a read error. Study processing details: The study's classifier, a distant-metastasis tool for papillary thyroid cancer, was built using CDR3 differences across clinicopathological groups. TCRdb re-called the PCR reads through MiXCR. The V and J calls shown here were made by TCRdb, not taken from the authors' results. The data hold about 20,000 clones, with 34% observed a single time. This entry is derived from a study of metastatic and nonmetastatic thyroid tumors. Study overall: The comparison covered peripheral blood and tumor or nodule tissue in malignant and benign thyroid patients. Points from the study as a whole: Malignant tumors reportedly showed significantly higher TCR beta diversity than benign nodules in both blood and tumor.

The length of the CDR3 is 15 residues. CDR1 and CDR2 from the germline V gene are SGDLS and YYNGEE. Patients were all untreated before their thyroid surgery. Sequenced input: tumor tissue. This clonotype originated in a male donor with papillary thyroid cancer or a benign thyroid nodule (not recorded which). Some clones in this sample may be carry-over from other donors' samples. The chain links TRBV9 to TRBJ1-4; D not certain. The chain's CDR3 is CASSVAGTEGEELFF. CDR3 nucleotides: TGTGCCAGCAGCGTAGCAGGAACGGAAGGTGAAGAACTGTTTTTT.